These 2 T cell receptor beta chains originate from one sample sequenced in a study of spatial heterogeneity in lung cancer. As for time point: sample taken at primary tumor resection. Unsorted samples of tumor, nontumor lung or frozen PBMC had their whole RNA sequenced. Using its own MiXCR run on the 5' RACE reads, TCRdb lists one record per CDR3 protein. The table includes about 92,000 distinct CDR3 sequences, approximately 12% detected once. Material: PBMCs, obtained at surgery. The receptors shown here come from a male donor with early-stage non-small cell lung cancer.

This clonotype has just a few counts. The chain is built from TRBV27 and TRBJ1-5; D may be TRBD1 (5 bases). Germline V gene lookup returns CDR1 MNHEY and CDR2 SMNVEV (reference sequence). This CDR3 comprises 16 residues. V was cut by 4 bases and J by 3 bases, with 16 bases left in between. CDR3 sequence: CASSSIPTGFNQPQHF. DNA for the CDR3: TGTGCCAGCAGTTCGATTCCAACAGGCTTCAATCAGCCCCAGCATTTT.

The chain joins TRBV10-2 to TRBJ2-7; no reliable D call. Per germline, CDR1 WSHSY and CDR2 SAAADI. The germline V and J ends were trimmed by 4 bases and 3 bases, with 7 bases remaining between them. This CDR3 is built from 12 residues. The CDR3 DNA reads as TGCGCCAGCAGTGTTGGGAACTACGAGCAGTACTTC. Translating it yields CASSVGNYEQYF.